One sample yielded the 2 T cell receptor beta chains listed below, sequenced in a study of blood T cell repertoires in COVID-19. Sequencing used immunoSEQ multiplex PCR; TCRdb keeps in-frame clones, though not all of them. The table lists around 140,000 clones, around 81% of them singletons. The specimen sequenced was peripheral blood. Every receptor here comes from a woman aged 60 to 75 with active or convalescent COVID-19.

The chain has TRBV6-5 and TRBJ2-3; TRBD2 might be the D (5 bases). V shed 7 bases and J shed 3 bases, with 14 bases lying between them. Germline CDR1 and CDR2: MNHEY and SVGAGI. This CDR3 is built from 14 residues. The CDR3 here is CASMRLQFTDTQYF. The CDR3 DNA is TGTGCCAGCATGAGACTACAATTTACAGATACGCAGTATTTT.

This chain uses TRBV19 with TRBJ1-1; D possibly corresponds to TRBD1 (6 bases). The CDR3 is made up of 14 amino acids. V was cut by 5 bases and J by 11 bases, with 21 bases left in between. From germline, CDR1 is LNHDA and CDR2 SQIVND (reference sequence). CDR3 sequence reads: CASSPLFVGAYAFF. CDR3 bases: TGTGCCAGTAGTCCCCTCTTTGTGGGGGCCTACGCTTTCTTT.